The 24 T cell receptor beta chains below all came from one sample that was sequenced in a study of T cells in localized non-small cell lung cancer. The data were produced by immunoSEQ multiplex PCR, yet TCRdb's version contains in-frame clones alone and is incomplete. The repertoire has some 20,000 clones, about nine tenths of them found once; the top ten carry about 7%. Sample: peripheral blood, taken before any cancer treatment. Receptor source: a woman aged 35 to 69 with stage I lung adenocarcinoma.

This clone was seen more than once but under ten times. The chain links TRBV30 to TRBJ1-3, with unresolved D. The CDR3 extends over 15 amino acids. The V end lost 0 bases, the J end lost 2 bases, and 11 bases lay between the germline ends. In germline, CDR1 is GTSNPN, CDR2 SVGIG (reference sequence). CDR3 amino acids: CAWSVGTAPGNTIYF. In DNA form, the CDR3 reads TGTGCCTGGAGTGTCGGCACAGCCCCTGGAAACACCATATATTTT. Supplemented by reference TRBV30 and TRBJ1-3, the full variable domain reads SQTIHQWPATLVQPVGSPLSLECTVEGTSNPNLYWYRQAAGRGLQLLFYSVGIGQISSEVPQNLSASRPQDRQFILSSKKLLLSDSGFYLCAWSVGTAPGNTIYFGEGSWLTVV.

The DNA of the CDR3 is TGCGCCAGCAGCCAAGACGCTAGCGGGAGACCCTACGAGCAGTACTTC. Protein sequence: CASSQDASGRPYEQYF. This rearrangement joins TRBV4-3 to TRBJ2-7, with 10 bases that match TRBD2. Germline assignment: CDR1 LGHNA and CDR2 YSLEER. V was pared by 0 bases and J by 2 bases, with 4 bases of the junction left unmatched. CDR3 length: 16 amino acids.

The gene calls are TRBV25-1 and TRBJ1-5; D remains ambiguous. Germline V gene data show CDR1 as MGHDK and CDR2 as SYGVNS. V was cut by 3 bases and J by 10 bases, with 13 bases left in between. This CDR3 region has 13 residues. This CDR3 reads CASSDQTSKPQHF. CDR3 DNA: TGTGCCAGCAGTGACCAAACATCCAAACCCCAGCATTTT.

V usage is TRBV30 and J usage is TRBJ1-3, with D unresolved. Trimming removed 0 bases from V and 6 bases from J, with 3 bases in between. Per the germline V gene, CDR1 is GTSNPN and CDR2 is SVGIG (reference sequence). This CDR3 is built from 11 residues. The CDR3 spells CAWSVVNTIYF. The CDR3, as DNA: TGTGCCTGGAGTGTGGTAAACACCATATATTTT. Combining the CDR3 with reference TRBV30 and TRBJ1-3 gives the whole variable domain SQTIHQWPATLVQPVGSPLSLECTVEGTSNPNLYWYRQAAGRGLQLLFYSVGIGQISSEVPQNLSASRPQDRQFILSSKKLLLSDSGFYLCAWSVVNTIYFGEGSWLTVV.

The chain joins TRBV7-3 to TRBJ1-2; D call uncertain. V was pared by 2 bases and J by 6 bases, with 7 bases between. The germline CDR1 and CDR2 sequences are SGHTA and FQGTGA. This CDR3 spans 12 amino acids. The CDR3 here is CASSLDGHGYTF. The CDR3 DNA reads as TGTGCCAGCAGCTTAGATGGGCATGGCTACACCTTC.

Only one count was recorded for this clone. This chain connects TRBV7-8 to TRBJ2-7; the D call may be TRBD1 or TRBD2 (5 bases each). The CDR3 covers 16 residues. Germline assignment: CDR1 SGHVS and CDR2 FQNEAQ. Between the trimmed V and J ends, which lost 0 bases and 0 bases, there was a span of 12 bases. CDR3 residues: CASSLAGTTSSYEQYF. CDR3 sequence (DNA): TGTGCCAGCAGCTTAGCAGGGACCACGAGCTCCTACGAGCAGTACTTC.

CDR3 region: CASSMGLAETGEQYF. The CDR3 DNA reads TGTGCCAGTAGTATGGGACTAGCGGAGACGGGGGAGCAGTACTTC. This rearrangement joins TRBV19 to TRBJ2-7, with 11 bases aligning to TRBD2. The length of the CDR3 is 15 residues. Per the germline V gene, CDR1 is LNHDA and CDR2 is SQIVND (reference sequence). With 3 bases clipped from V and 7 bases from J, the junction kept 8 bases outside the gene matches.

The rearrangement joins TRBV28 to TRBJ1-2; 9 positions agree with TRBD1. The CDR3 extends over 15 amino acids. V gave up 6 bases and J gave up 3 bases; unmatched junction bases: 8. Per the germline V gene, CDR1 is MDHEN and CDR2 is SYDVKM. Here the CDR3 DNA reads TGTGCCAGCAGGGAACAGGGGGCGCGAGACTATGGCTACACCTTC. It specifies CASREQGARDYGYTF.

V gene TRBV11-2 combines with J gene TRBJ2-7; D could derive from TRBD1 or TRBD2 (5 bases each). Germline V gene sequence: CDR1 SGHAT, CDR2 FQNNGV. The CDR3 is 14 residues long. Trimming took 5 bases from V and 3 from J, leaving 14 bases between them. The CDR3 sequence: CASSRDGGVYEQYF. DNA of the CDR3: TGTGCCAGCAGCCGGGACGGAGGAGTCTACGAGCAGTACTTC.

The CDR3 bases are TGTGCCAGCAGTTCGGGGGGCCCCTACGAGCAGTACTTC. This encodes CASSSGGPYEQYF. The V gene is TRBV6-1, the J gene TRBJ2-7; tentatively, D is TRBD2 (7 bases). The CDR3 contains 13 residues. From germline, CDR1 is MNHNS and CDR2 SASEGT. V lost 5 bases and J lost 2, with 10 bases in between.

This clone was seen a handful of times. V gene TRBV5-1 combines with J gene TRBJ2-5; D ambiguous. CDR3 size: 13 residues. Trimming took 2 bases from V and 2 from J, leaving 7 bases between them. Germline assignment: CDR1 SGHRS and CDR2 YFSETQ. For the CDR3, the DNA is TGCGCCAGCAGCTTAAACGGGCAAGAGACCCAGTACTTC. Protein product: CASSLNGQETQYF.

The chain couples TRBV19 to TRBJ2-1, with 7 bases fitting TRBD1. CDR1 is LNHDA, CDR2 SQIVND, per germline (reference sequence). Losses at the gene ends were 3 bases for V and 8 bases for J; bases not matched to a gene: 10. The CDR3 is 15 residues long. The DNA of the CDR3 is TGTGCCAGTAGTATCTCAGGGGGTTCCGTATATGAGCAGTTCTTC. Translation gives CASSISGGSVYEQFF. Full variable domain (missing parts from reference TRBV19 and TRBJ2-1): DGGITQSPKYLFRKEGQNVTLSCEQNLNHDAMYWYRQDPGQGLRLIYYSQIVNDFQKGDIAEGYSVSREKKESFPLTVTSAQKNPTAFYLCASSISGGSVYEQFFGPGTRLTVL.

The rearrangement uses TRBV5-4 and TRBJ2-7; tentatively, D is TRBD2 (7 bases). Germline V CDR1 and CDR2: SGHNT, YYREEE (reference sequence). The CDR3 contains 14 residues. The V end was cut by 4 bases, the J end by 6 bases, with 17 bases between. The CDR3 DNA follows: TGTGCCAGCAGCCCGTTCCGGGGGGCGGGCGAGCAGTACTTC. Its protein is CASSPFRGAGEQYF.

The rearrangement joins TRBV5-1 to TRBJ2-1; 10 bases fit TRBD2. This CDR3 contains 16 residues. V shed 2 bases, J shed 4 bases, and the junction held 6 bases outside the gene matches. The germline gives CDR1 SGHRS, CDR2 YFSETQ. CDR3 residues: CASSFTAGGGYNEQFF. CDR3 DNA: TGCGCCAGCAGCTTCACAGCGGGAGGGGGTTACAATGAGCAGTTCTTC.

The chain couples TRBV5-1 to TRBJ2-2; the D is unclear. There are 13 residues in the CDR3. V was clipped by 0 bases and J by 4 bases, with 4 bases between them. CDR1 is SGHRS, CDR2 YFSETQ, per germline. CDR3 coding DNA: TGCGCCAGCAGCTTGGACAGCACCGGGGAGCTGTTTTTT. It is translated as CASSLDSTGELFF.

The CDR3 loop is CASSPTTGRVNEKLFF. CDR3 DNA sequence: TGTGCCAGCAGTCCCACCACGGGACGGGTGAATGAAAAACTGTTTTTT. The chain links TRBV6-6 to TRBJ1-4, with D perhaps TRBD1 (5 bases). V was trimmed by 5 bases and J by 5 bases, leaving 18 bases between them. CDR1 MNHNY and CDR2 SVGAGI come from the germline V gene (reference sequence). There are 16 residues in the CDR3.

The chain couples TRBV7-2 to TRBJ1-1, with a tentative D call TRBD1 (5 bases). The CDR3 runs to 13 residues. Germline loops: CDR1 SGHTA, CDR2 FQGNSA. V was trimmed by 3 bases and J by 8 bases, leaving 13 bases between them. CDR3 amino acids: CASSLDGTSEAFF. In DNA, the CDR3 is TGTGCCAGCAGCTTGGACGGGACGTCGGAAGCTTTCTTT.

The chain has TRBV4-1 and TRBJ1-5; TRBD1 agrees at 8 bases. Trimming removed 5 bases from V and 3 bases from J; junction bases left unmatched: 6. The CDR3 is made up of 15 amino acids. Looked up from germline, CDR1 is MGHRA and CDR2 is YSYEKL. The CDR3 protein is CASSWTGRDNQPQHF. As DNA, the CDR3 is TGCGCCAGCAGCTGGACAGGGAGGGACAATCAGCCCCAGCATTTT.

The V gene is TRBV7-2, the J gene TRBJ2-3, with D maybe TRBD2 (5 bases). The CDR3 length is 15 residues. V was clipped by 5 bases and J by 6 bases, with 18 bases between them. Germline-derived CDR1 and CDR2 are SGHTA and FQGNSA. CDR3: CASSHILAGEDTQYF. Here the CDR3 DNA reads TGTGCCAGCAGCCATATATTAGCCGGGGAGGATACGCAGTATTTT.

The genes are TRBV7-9 and TRBJ1-1; 9 nucleotides align to TRBD1. V dropped 3 bases and J dropped 5; count of bases not matched to a gene: 4. Germline V lookup: CDR1 SEHNR, CDR2 FQNEAQ (reference sequence). The CDR3 is 14 residues long. In DNA, the CDR3 is TGTGCCAGCAGCTTCGGACAGGGGTGGACTGAAGCTTTCTTT. Encoded protein: CASSFGQGWTEAFF.

V is TRBV28 and J is TRBJ2-7; D may be TRBD2 (5 bases). V was clipped by 0 bases and J by 0 bases, with 9 bases between them. Germline V gene sequence: CDR1 MDHEN, CDR2 SYDVKM. CDR3 length equals 15 residues. For the CDR3, the DNA is TGTGCCAGCAGTTTATGGGACTCCTACTCCTACGAGCAGTACTTC. Protein: CASSLWDSYSYEQYF.

This chain joins TRBV7-8 and TRBJ2-5; D possibly matches TRBD1 or TRBD2 (6 bases each). Germline V gene sequence: CDR1 SGHVS, CDR2 FQNEAQ. V was cut by 5 bases and J by 8 bases, with 15 bases left in between. CDR3 length: 13 amino acids. The CDR3 nucleotides are TGTGCCAGCAGCGCGGGGACAATTCGAACCCAGTACTTC. It is translated as CASSAGTIRTQYF.

The rearrangement joins TRBV2 to TRBJ2-1; D is perhaps TRBD2 (6 bases). CDR1 SNHLY and CDR2 FYNNEI come from the germline V gene. V dropped 5 bases and J dropped 6 bases, with 17 bases sitting between them. The CDR3 totals 15 residues. CDR3 amino acids: CASSYRDSRLNEQFF. The CDR3 nucleotides are TGTGCCAGCAGTTACCGGGACTCCAGGCTCAATGAGCAGTTCTTC.

The V call is TRBV5-4, the J call TRBJ1-2; 7 bases agree with TRBD1. The CDR3 loop spans 15 amino acids. J was trimmed by 6 bases and V by 1 base; bases with no gene match: 9. Germline V lookup: CDR1 SGHNT, CDR2 YYREEE (reference sequence). The CDR3 region has the DNA TGTGCCAGCAGCTTGAGGACAGGAGCTGTGGATGGCTACACCTTC. It is translated as CASSLRTGAVDGYTF.